The sample holds a few counts of the clone carrying this T cell receptor (beta chain). The antigen is not known. Sequencing was preceded by expansion of antigen-specific CD4+ T cells with viral peptide pools in the ViraFEST assay. Isolating CD4+ T cells followed approximately nine days of culture. Vaccine administered to participants consisted of two doses of either BNT162b2 or mRNA-1273. According to the study, vaccine recipients showed no prior SARS-CoV-2 infection and negative nucleocapsid antibodies. Days 3 and 7 were when half the medium was replaced with IL-2 medium. This entry is derived from a study of vaccination effects on CD4 cells after COVID-19. This CDR3 spans 14 amino acids. The germline V and J ends were trimmed by 5 bases and 4 bases, with 9 bases remaining between them. Per the germline V gene, CDR1 is MDHEN and CDR2 is SYDVKM. This table comes from immunoSEQ multiplex PCR, and its TCRdb copy is limited to in-frame clones, with some not included. The sample contains roughly 14,000 clones, around 70% of which appear only once.

Findings of the study overall: Healthy vaccinees' vaccine-induced clones included only 1 of 255 that recognized common cold coronaviruses. Late after vaccination, infection- and vaccine-induced clones showed marked clonal contraction.

Material: CD4+ T cells from PBMCs cultured with SARS-CoV-2 spike peptides, obtained after COVID-19 vaccination. This receptor was obtained from a human donor who received a COVID-19 vaccine. The chain has TRBV28 and TRBJ1-6; D not certain. CDR3 region: CASSTTVYNSPLHF. The DNA of the CDR3 is TGTGCCAGCAGTACGACGGTTTATAATTCACCCCTCCACTTT.